This T cell receptor beta chain stems from a study of blood T cells in healthy people across ages (dated by TCRdb to between 2014 and 2017). Turning to the overall study: In model experiments, roughly one uniquely barcoded TCR beta cDNA molecule per two T cells was captured by template switching. Using deep sequencing normalized with unique cDNA molecular identifiers, the study measured how TCR beta repertoire diversity changes with age. Donors were grouped into four age groups: young (average roughly 17 years), middle-aged (39), aged (over 55) and long-lived (approximately 75). Donors of different ages were randomly distributed across sequencing lanes to avoid experimental bias. Using the same blood draw, the study looked at two additional independent replicas of 1 million unique cDNA reads for two donors, one aged 18 to 30 and the other aged 80 or older. The paper as a whole reports these results and caveats: Estimates of total diversity based on one million sequenced T cells were regarded as lower bounds and as underestimates. Observed TCR beta diversity per million T cells fell roughly linearly with age, and a significant reduction was already apparent by age roughly 40. A strong correlation was found between observed TCR beta diversity and the percentage of naive T cells measured by flow cytometry. Because profiling used bulk unsorted PBMCs, naive and antigen-experienced compartments could not be compared conclusively. Because donor CMV infection status was unknown, age-related changes in expanded clonotypes were potentially confounded. Compared with the aged group, more naive CD4+ T cells, fewer expanded clones and increased TCR diversity were shown by the long-lived group, suggesting age selection.

Receptor amplification or capture employed 5' RACE. TCRdb lists the instrument as Illumina HiSeq 2500. A second about 7 to 12 cycle PCR used a sample-barcoded 5' primer and a J-beta primer mix. Each TCR beta cDNA molecule received a unique molecular identifier from a template-switch 5' adaptor carrying 12 random nucleotides. Each sample yielded at least 2.5 million CDR3-containing paired-end reads. The Mint cDNA synthesis kit, primed by a TRBC-specific oligonucleotide, was used to synthesize first-strand cDNA from all RNA. Following uracil-DNA glycosylase treatment, all cDNA underwent a first 18-cycle PCR with the universal primers M1SS and BC2_uni_R. Regarding the original processing steps: Each sample was normalized by randomly selecting 1 million high-quality reads, each carrying a distinct molecular identifier. Instead of being binned into consensus sequences, reads with shared molecular identifiers were discarded. MiTCR, with a Q25 quality threshold and the strictest error-elimination algorithm, was used for CDR3 identification, clonotype clustering and error correction. A nonparametric unseen species model with Euler transformation was used to estimate a lower bound on total TCR beta diversity. The public reads were reprocessed in TCRdb via fastp at Q25 and MiXCR, keeping in-frame beta chains. Rows are unified per CDR3 protein, each entry keeping the most common DNA and genes. TCRdb, not the original authors, processed these V and J calls. This sample holds 700,000 to 1,000,000 distinct CDR3 sequences; roughly 44% were observed only once. The ten largest clones represent about 21% of the sample.

V was cut back by 1 base and J by 4 bases, leaving a gap of 17 bases between them. The CDR1 and CDR2 encoded by the germline V gene (reference sequence) are DFQATT and SNEGSKA. The CDR3 sequence holds 15 residues, the cysteine and phenylalanine included. The only DNA kept is the CDR3, 45 bases in frame from the first base. As concerns this clonotype: Its target antigen remains unknown. Within one base of it there is no much larger clone, and no base qualities were kept.

Donors were about 36 systemically healthy Caucasian individuals from Russia aged about 6 to 100 years. Ten milliliters of peripheral blood were collected from each donor into EDTA-treated Vacutainer tubes. PBMCs were isolated by Ficoll-Paque density-gradient centrifugation, with at least 6 million obtained per sample. Trizol reagent was used to extract total RNA from the PBMCs, yielding at least 5 micrograms per sample. For every donor, flow cytometry on a PBMC aliquot measured the percentage of naive CD45RAhigh/CD27high T cells. The chain couples TRBV20-1 to TRBJ2-7; the D gene assignment is perhaps TRBD1 or TRBD2, with each matching 5 bases. The receptor's source is a man aged 55 to 70 in good health. Sequencing used blood. The CDR3 protein is CSARGGRGVSYEQYF. DNA sequence: TGCAGTGCTAGAGGCGGACGAGGGGTCTCGTACGAGCAGTACTTC.